The 8 T cell receptor beta chains below come from one sample, sequenced in a study of blood T cell repertoires in COVID-19. The method was immunoSEQ multiplex PCR; TCRdb's version includes in-frame clones alone and lacks a portion of them. The sample has roughly 73,000 clones, more than 75% seen once. Input material: peripheral blood. Receptors were obtained from a human donor in a cohort sampled during active COVID-19.

This clone was picked up one time. The chain couples TRBV7-2 to TRBJ2-7; a possible D gene is TRBD2 (6 bases). Germline CDR1 SGHTA, CDR2 FQGNSA. Trimming pared 1 base from V and 1 base from J, leaving 14 bases between. This CDR3 region has 16 residues. The DNA of the CDR3 is TGTGCCAGCAGCTTAGGATTCGGGACTTCGTCCTACGAGCAGTACTTC. Its protein is CASSLGFGTSSYEQYF.

The chain joins TRBV5-6 to TRBJ1-5, with 8 positions matching TRBD1. The germline V gene encodes CDR1 SGHDT and CDR2 YYEEEE. The CDR3 extends over 14 amino acids. V lost 4 bases and J lost 6; bases outside the gene matches: 6. Here the CDR3 DNA reads TGTGCCAGCAGCCTAGACAGGGGCGGTCAGCCCCAGCATTTT. It codes for CASSLDRGGQPQHF. The complete variable domain, with remaining parts taken from reference TRBV5-6 and TRBJ1-5, reads DAGVTQSPTHLIKTRGQQVTLRCSPKSGHDTVSWYQQALGQGPQFIFQYYEEEERQRGNFPDRFSGHQFPNYSSELNVNALLLGDSALYLCASSLDRGGQPQHFGDGTRLSIL.

This chain connects TRBV4-2 to TRBJ1-2; D is ambiguous. The V end was cut by 1 base, the J end by 3 bases, with 3 bases between. This CDR3 comprises 12 residues. CDR1 and CDR2 from the germline V gene are LGHNA and YNFKEQ. CDR3 protein: CASSQADYGYTF. DNA for the CDR3: TGTGCCAGCAGCCAAGCGGACTATGGCTACACCTTC.

The genes are TRBV6-1 and TRBJ1-2; the match to TRBD1 covers 11 bases. The CDR3 loop spans 16 amino acids. The V segment lost 4 bases and the J segment 5 bases; nucleotides outside the gene matches: 9. From germline, CDR1 is MNHNS and CDR2 SASEGT. CDR3 sequence: CASSAIRDRGWYGYTF. The CDR3 coding sequence is TGTGCCAGCAGTGCCATCCGGGACAGGGGGTGGTATGGCTACACCTTC.

This sequence joins TRBV28 and TRBJ1-2, with 10 bases lining up with TRBD1. In germline, CDR1 is MDHEN, CDR2 SYDVKM. This CDR3 region has 15 residues. V dropped 4 bases and J dropped 4; count of bases not matched to a gene: 6. The CDR3 coding sequence is TGTGCCAGCAGTTCGACAGGGGGCCTCACCTATGGCTACACCTTC. Its translation: CASSSTGGLTYGYTF.

This clone was detected only a few times. The chain combines TRBV15 with TRBJ1-4; a possible D gene is TRBD1 (6 bases). V was trimmed by 8 bases and J by 2 bases, leaving 12 bases between them. CDR1 and CDR2 from the germline V gene are LNHNV and YYDKDF (reference sequence). This CDR3 is built from 14 residues. This chain's CDR3 is CATGKGGTNEKLFF. The CDR3 coding sequence is TGTGCCACCGGAAAGGGGGGGACTAATGAAAAACTGTTTTTT. The variable domain in full, completed from reference TRBV15 and TRBJ1-4, reads DAMVIQNPRYQVTQFGKPVTLSCSQTLNHNVMYWYQQKSSQAPKLLFHYYDKDFNNEADTPDNFQSRRPNTSFCFLDIRSPGLGDTAMYLCATGKGGTNEKLFFGSGTQLSVL.

The chain recombines TRBV28 with TRBJ1-4; the D gene is possibly TRBD1 (6 bases). The germline gives CDR1 MDHEN, CDR2 SYDVKM. The V and J ends lost 0 bases and 10 bases respectively, with 9 bases between them. This CDR3 has 13 residues. In nucleotides, the CDR3 is TGTGCCAGCAGTTTATGGGACAGCGCAAAACTGTTTTTT. Residues: CASSLWDSAKLFF.

The chain links TRBV2 to TRBJ2-7, with TRBD1 matching over 10 bases. The CDR3 spans 15 residues. V lost 6 bases and J lost 6; bases outside the gene matches: 11. Germline CDR1 and CDR2: SNHLY and FYNNEI. The DNA for the CDR3 is TGTGCCAGCAGGGCCTCCGGGACAGGGGCCGCCGAGCAGTACGTC. This translates into CASRASGTGAAEQYV.